The text below deals with one TCR beta chain. Its cognate antigen is unknown. Sequencing was performed with immunoSEQ multiplex PCR; in TCRdb, only in-frame clones are kept and a portion is missing. The data show fewer than 70,000 clones, roughly 90% seen once. The sample belongs to a study of OX40 agonist ivuxolimab in advanced cancers. Study as a whole: A mean age of around 66 years, range about 20 to 79, was recorded, and more than 80% were male.

Study results and limitations: Expanded peripheral T cells had an undetermined antigen specificity. Normalized T-cell clonal expansion was also low in a subset of nonresponders.

Sequences were derived from CD4+ or CD8+ T cells sorted from blood, sampled in a trial of the OX40 agonist ivuxolimab. The receptor's source is an adult with an advanced solid tumor such as melanoma, head and neck, liver or kidney cancer.

The CDR3 DNA reads as TGTGCCAGCAGTTACTCGGGCGGGGAGCTGTTTTTT. It translates to CASSYSGGELFF. The chain carries TRBV6-6 and TRBJ2-2; D remains ambiguous. The germline CDR1 and CDR2 sequences are MNHNY and SVGAGI (reference sequence). The CDR3 runs 12 residues. Trimming took 0 bases from V and 7 from J, leaving 3 bases between them.